This TCR beta chain was identified in a study of B cell selection in AIRE deficiency. Study-wide points: Tconv and Treg cells from AIRE-deficient patients resembled healthy donors in TCRBV usage, CDR3 length and diversity. Only TCRbeta was sequenced; around 37% of shared healthy Treg sequences appeared in Tconv. Of 3,500 to 4,000 shared Treg TCRbeta sequences, under 40% were healthy-donor-only and approximately 9.7% patient-only.

TCRdb's copy holds only in-frame clones and misses some; the assay was immunoSEQ multiplex PCR. Of 4,700 or so clones in the sample, 87% were seen once. Remarks on this clone: What it binds is not known.

Regulatory T cells were sorted as CD4+CD25hiCD127low/negative cells. The CDR3 contains 15 residues. CDR1 and CDR2 from the germline V gene are SGHNT and YENEEA. V was shortened by 5 bases and J by 3 bases, with 16 bases between the two germline ends. The sequencing input was Tregs sorted from PBMCs. The receptor comes from a human donor with AIRE deficiency. This chain connects TRBV11-3 to TRBJ1-1; a possible D gene is TRBD1 (5 bases). CDR3 DNA: TGTGCCAGCAGCCCCGTAAGGGGAGGGTACACTGAAGCTTTCTTT. Translated: CASSPVRGGYTEAFF.